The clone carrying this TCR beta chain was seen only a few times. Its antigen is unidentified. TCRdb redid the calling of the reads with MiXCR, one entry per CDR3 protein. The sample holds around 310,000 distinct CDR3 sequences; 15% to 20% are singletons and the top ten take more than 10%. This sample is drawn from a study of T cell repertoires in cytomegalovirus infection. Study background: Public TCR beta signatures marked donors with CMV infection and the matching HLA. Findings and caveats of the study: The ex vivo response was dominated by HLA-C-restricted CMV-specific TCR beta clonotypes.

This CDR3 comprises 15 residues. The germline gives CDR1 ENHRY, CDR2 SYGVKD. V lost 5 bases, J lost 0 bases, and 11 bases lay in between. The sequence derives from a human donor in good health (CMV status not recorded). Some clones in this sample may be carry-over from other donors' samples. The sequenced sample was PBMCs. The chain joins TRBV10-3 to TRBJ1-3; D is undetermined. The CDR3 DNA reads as TGTGCCATCAGTTCTCAACAGCTCTCTGGAAACACCATATATTTT. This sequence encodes CAISSQQLSGNTIYF.